What follows are 23 T cell receptor beta chains derived from one specimen sequenced in a study of control samples from healthy donors and cancer patients. Measured with immunoSEQ multiplex PCR; TCRdb has only the in-frame clones, and not every one. The sample lists under 150,000 clones, over 90% occurring once. Material for sequencing was blood. These receptors were collected from a man aged 25 to 40 in good health.

J is TRBJ1-5 and V is TRBV28, with D perhaps TRBD1 (5 bases). The CDR3 totals 14 residues. V lost 1 base to trimming and J lost 4 bases, with 8 bases between them. CDR1 and CDR2 from the germline V gene are MDHEN and SYDVKM. CDR3 DNA sequence: TGTGCCAGCAGTTTATTGGCAGGGAATCAGCCCCAGCATTTT. As protein: CASSLLAGNQPQHF.

The J gene is TRBJ1-1, the V gene TRBV6-5; perhaps TRBD1 as D (5 bases). Trimming took off 7 bases at V and 1 base at J, with 13 bases between the two ends. CDR3 length: 14 residues. The germline V gene encodes CDR1 MNHEY and CDR2 SVGAGI. This chain's CDR3 is CASIWGAGNTEAFF. In nucleotides, the CDR3 is TGTGCCAGCATCTGGGGCGCGGGGAACACTGAAGCTTTCTTT.

The rearrangement links TRBV3-1 (or the pseudogene TRBV3-2) to TRBJ1-1; D might be TRBD1 (6 bases). The germline V and J ends were trimmed by 0 bases and 1 base, with 9 bases remaining between them. Germline V gives CDR1 LGHDT, CDR2 YNNKEL (reference sequence). This CDR3 has 15 residues. CDR3 sequence (DNA): TGTGCCAGCAGCCAAGAAGGGGGGGCGAACACTGAAGCTTTCTTT. Its protein is CASSQEGGANTEAFF.

V gene TRBV4-2 combines with J gene TRBJ1-1, with D maybe TRBD1 (5 bases). The V gene lost 2 bases and the J gene lost 4 bases, with 17 bases spanning the gap. There are 16 residues in the CDR3. Germline-derived CDR1 and CDR2 are LGHNA and YNFKEQ. CDR3: CASSQPTGPGGTEAFF. The CDR3 DNA sequence: TGTGCCAGCAGCCAACCAACGGGTCCTGGGGGCACTGAAGCTTTCTTT.

The rearrangement joins TRBV5-1 to TRBJ1-2; 8 nucleotides match TRBD1. Germline loops: CDR1 SGHRS, CDR2 YFSETQ. Trimming took 4 bases from V and 6 from J; bases not matched to a gene: 17. The CDR3 runs to 17 residues. In DNA form, the CDR3 reads TGCGCCAGCAGCCTGTTGTTGATGGACAGGGAGAAAAATGGCTACACCTTC. As protein: CASSLLLMDREKNGYTF.

The chain has TRBV19 and TRBJ1-1; TRBD1 agrees at 7 bases. This CDR3 has 17 amino acids. V was pared by 8 bases and J by 1 base, with 16 bases of the junction left unmatched. Germline CDR1 reads LNHDA; CDR2 reads SQIVND (reference sequence). The CDR3 region has the DNA TGTGCCAGTTTTAGGCCCCGACAGGGAGGCCCGAACACTGAAGCTTTCTTT. It translates to CASFRPRQGGPNTEAFF.

V and J are TRBV5-1 and TRBJ1-1, with D perhaps TRBD1 (6 bases). CDR1 is SGHRS and CDR2 is YFSETQ in the germline V gene. The CDR3 totals 15 residues. Trimming shortened V by 4 bases and J by 0 bases, and 13 bases separated the two germline ends. CDR3 amino acids: CASSRGGPMNTEAFF. The CDR3, as DNA: TGCGCCAGCAGCCGTGGGGGCCCCATGAACACTGAAGCTTTCTTT.

This clone showed up just a few times. The chain is built from TRBV5-6 and TRBJ1-5; D unclear. The CDR3 totals 15 residues. Trimming took 5 bases from V and 7 from J, leaving 19 bases between them. Looked up from germline, CDR1 is SGHDT and CDR2 is YYEEEE. The CDR3 bases are TGTGCCAGCAGTCCCCGGACCGTTGCGATACAGCCCCAGCATTTT. It yields the protein CASSPRTVAIQPQHF.

This chain links TRBV7-6 with TRBJ1-1, with no clear D. The CDR3 has 14 amino acids. Deletions cut 1 base from V and 5 bases from J, with 11 bases between. The V gene's germline CDR1 is SGHVS and CDR2 FNYEAQ. In nucleotides, the CDR3 is TGTGCCAGCAGCTTAGACACCCCCGGAACTGAAGCTTTCTTT. Translating gives CASSLDTPGTEAFF. Full variable domain (rest looked up from reference TRBV7-6 and TRBJ1-1): GAGVSQSPRYKVTKRGQDVALRCDPISGHVSLYWYRQALGQGPEFLTYFNYEAQQDKSGLPNDRFSAERPEGSISTLTIQRTEQRDSAMYRCASSLDTPGTEAFFGQGTRLTVV.

The rearrangement joins TRBV4-1 to TRBJ2-1; 8 bases agree with TRBD2. Germline V gene lookup returns CDR1 MGHRA and CDR2 YSYEKL. With V trimmed by 1 base and J by 8 bases, 10 bases remained unmatched. The CDR3 totals 16 residues. DNA of the CDR3: TGCGCCAGCAGCCAAGGGGGGGGCGGGGGGAGCTATGAGCAGTTCTTC. This translates into CASSQGGGGGSYEQFF.

The genes are TRBV6-4 and TRBJ1-2; D possibly corresponds to TRBD1 (5 bases). The CDR3 is 14 amino acids. Looked up from germline, CDR1 is MRHNA and CDR2 is SNTAGT. V dropped 0 bases and J dropped 3 bases, with 8 bases sitting between them. CDR3 sequence reads: CASSDSDSYYGYTF. The CDR3, as DNA: TGTGCCAGCAGTGACTCCGACAGTTACTATGGCTACACCTTC.

The chain links TRBV24-1 to TRBJ2-3, with 7 bases identical to TRBD1. This CDR3 is built from 16 residues. V shed 3 bases, J shed 5 bases, and the junction held 10 bases outside the gene matches. The germline V gene encodes CDR1 KGHDR and CDR2 SFDVKD. The chain's CDR3 is CATSDTRQGGRDTQYF. CDR3 in DNA: TGTGCCACCAGTGATACCAGACAGGGCGGGCGAGATACGCAGTATTTT.

This clone appeared a single time. J is TRBJ1-2 and V is TRBV11-2; tentatively, D is TRBD1 (6 bases). Trimming took off 4 bases at V and 10 bases at J, with 16 bases between the two ends. The germline gives CDR1 SGHAT, CDR2 FQNNGV. The CDR3 length is 13 residues. CDR3 sequence: CASSSNRDTVYTF. CDR3 DNA sequence: TGTGCCAGCAGCTCGAACAGGGATACGGTCTACACCTTC.

This chain joins TRBV2 and TRBJ2-7, with D perhaps TRBD2 (5 bases). The CDR3 length is 14 residues. The germline V gene has CDR1 SNHLY and CDR2 FYNNEI. Trimming took off 8 bases at V and 0 bases at J, with 14 bases between the two ends. CDR3 protein: CASQHWESSYEQYF. CDR3 nucleotides: TGTGCCAGCCAGCACTGGGAGAGCTCCTACGAGCAGTACTTC.

V gene TRBV19 combines with J gene TRBJ1-4, with TRBD1 as a possible D gene (6 bases). The CDR3 covers 15 residues. The ends were cut back, 2 bases at V and 4 bases at J, with 11 bases in the middle. CDR1 LNHDA and CDR2 SQIVND come from the germline V gene (reference sequence). The CDR3 sequence is CASSINRAHNEKLFF. Written as DNA, the CDR3 is TGTGCCAGTAGTATAAACAGGGCCCATAATGAAAAACTGTTTTTT.

The DNA of the CDR3 is TGTGCCAGTACCCGGCGGGGGGAGTACAATGAAGCTTTCTTT. Its protein product is CASTRRGEYNEAFF. The V call is TRBV19, the J call TRBJ1-1, with D tentatively TRBD1 (5 bases). The CDR3 consists of 14 residues. Trimming pared 7 bases from V and 7 bases from J, leaving 19 bases between. Germline loops: CDR1 LNHDA, CDR2 SQIVND (reference sequence).

The CDR3 bases are TGTGCCAGCAGTGGGTACAGGGGCGGCTACACCTTC. It specifies CASSGYRGGYTF. The chain carries TRBV28 and TRBJ1-2, with TRBD1 matching over 7 bases. With 5 bases clipped from V and 8 bases from J, the junction kept 5 bases outside the gene matches. Germline V gene data show CDR1 as MDHEN and CDR2 as SYDVKM. The CDR3 spans 12 residues.

The chain recombines TRBV12-3 or TRBV12-4 with TRBJ2-1, with TRBD2 as a possible D gene (7 bases). CDR3 size: 13 residues. Trimming stripped 2 bases from V and 8 bases from J, with 10 bases between. CDR3 DNA: TGTGCCAGCAGTTTAAGGGGGGGGTATGAGCAGTTCTTC. Translation gives CASSLRGGYEQFF.

CDR3 DNA: TGTGCCAGCAGTGTTGGACAGGAGAATTCACCCCTCCACTTT. It translates to CASSVGQENSPLHF. The genes are TRBV2 and TRBJ1-6; 7 bases fit TRBD1. The CDR3 has 14 amino acids. CDR1 and CDR2 from the germline V gene are SNHLY and FYNNEI. J gave up 7 bases and V 4 bases, and 4 bases lay outside the gene matches.

This rearrangement joins TRBV6-4 to TRBJ1-6; 7 positions match TRBD1. The CDR3 has 13 amino acids. After removal of 8 bases from V and 6 bases from J, the junction contained 4 bases not matched to a gene. Germline CDR1 reads MRHNA; CDR2 reads SNTAGT. The DNA for the CDR3 is TGTGCCAGCGGGACAGATTTTAATTCACCCCTCCACTTT. Translated, it gives CASGTDFNSPLHF.

The chain couples TRBV7-8 to TRBJ1-3, with D unclear. CDR1 and CDR2 from the germline V gene are SGHVS and FQNEAQ. The CDR3 length is 15 residues. Trimming took off 5 bases at V and 4 bases at J, with 15 bases between the two ends. The chain's CDR3 is CASSPLNLAGNTIYF. CDR3 sequence (DNA): TGTGCCAGCAGCCCCCTAAACCTGGCGGGAAACACCATATATTTT.

The chain uses TRBV4-2 and TRBJ2-6; no firm D call. Germline loops: CDR1 LGHNA, CDR2 YNFKEQ. Between the trimmed V and J ends, which lost 0 bases and 1 base, there was a span of 4 bases. This CDR3 spans 15 amino acids. The CDR3: CASSQDQSGANVLTF. The CDR3 DNA reads TGTGCCAGCAGCCAAGATCAATCTGGGGCCAACGTCCTGACTTTC.

The chain has TRBV2 and TRBJ2-5; D is uncertain. V was shortened by 11 bases and J by 0 bases, with 10 bases between the two germline ends. This CDR3 comprises 12 residues. Looked up from germline, CDR1 is SNHLY and CDR2 is FYNNEI. The CDR3 protein is CAGGLNQETQYF. As DNA, the CDR3 is TGTGCCGGCGGTCTCAACCAAGAGACCCAGTACTTC.